Here is one T cell receptor (beta chain) with its context. This clonotype has only one observation. Its antigen is currently not known. Qualities for individual bases were not recorded, and no much larger clone is one base off. The data derive from a study of blood T cells in healthy people across ages (dated by TCRdb to about 2015). Broadly, across the study: In model experiments, roughly one uniquely barcoded TCR beta cDNA molecule per two T cells was captured by template switching. Using deep sequencing normalized with unique cDNA molecular identifiers, the study measured how TCR beta repertoire diversity changes with age. The donors were divided into four age groups: young (average around 16 years), middle-aged (around 37), aged (roughly 66) and long-lived (around 80). To avoid experimental bias, donors of different ages were spread randomly across the sequencing lanes. For two donors (one aged 18 to 30 and one aged 80 or older), the study analyzed two additional independent replicas of 1 million unique cDNA reads from the same blood draw.

Library construction relied on 5' RACE. Sequencing relied on an Illumina HiSeq 2500. A second about 7 to 11 cycle PCR used a sample-barcoded 5' primer and a J-beta primer mix. Each TCR beta cDNA molecule received a unique molecular identifier from a template-switch 5' adaptor carrying 12 random nucleotides. At least 2.5 million CDR3-containing paired-end reads were obtained from each sample. All of the RNA was converted into first-strand cDNA using the Mint cDNA synthesis kit, with a TRBC-specific oligonucleotide serving as the primer. All cDNA was treated with uracil-DNA glycosylase and then went through a first 18-cycle PCR with the universal primers M1SS and BC2_uni_R. Concerning the study's data processing: For normalization, 1 million high-quality reads, each with a distinct molecular identifier, were randomly selected from each sample. Instead of being binned into consensus sequences, reads that shared molecular identifiers were thrown out. MiTCR, with a Q25 quality threshold and the strictest error-elimination algorithm, was used for CDR3 identification, clonotype clustering and error correction. Lower-bound total TCR beta diversity was estimated with a nonparametric unseen species model using Euler transformation. In-frame beta chains were kept once TCRdb had trimmed the public reads at Q25 with fastp and called clones with MiXCR. Entries are consolidated by CDR3 protein sequence, retaining the most common genes and DNA. It is TCRdb's table, rather than the study itself, that gives the V and J calls and clone size. The sample table contains some 920,000 distinct CDR3 sequences; only one count was recorded for 45% to 60% of them. Together, the top ten hold about a fifth of the sample.

Deletion took 1 base off V and 6 bases off J, with a span of 13 bases between the germline ends. From the cysteine through the phenylalanine, the CDR3 covers 14 amino acids. The kept DNA is CDR3 alone, 42 bases in frame from the first base. Based on the germline V gene (reference sequence), the CDR1 and CDR2 sequences are LGHDT and YNNKEL. The donors were roughly 40 Caucasian individuals from Russia, aged roughly 6 to 100 years, who were systemically healthy. Each donor gave ten milliliters of peripheral blood, drawn into EDTA-treated Vacutainer tubes. Ficoll-Paque density-gradient centrifugation was used to isolate PBMCs, with at least 7 million per sample. Total RNA, at least 5 micrograms per sample, was extracted from PBMCs with Trizol reagent. For every donor, an aliquot of PBMCs went through flow cytometry to measure the percentages of naive CD45RAhigh/CD27high T cells. On the study overall, not on this receptor specifically: Observed TCR beta diversity per million T cells fell roughly linearly with age, and a significant reduction was already apparent by age roughly 40. Compared with the aged group, the long-lived group had more naive CD4+ T cells, fewer expanded clones and increased TCR diversity, suggesting age selection. There was a strong correlation between observed TCR beta diversity and the percentage of naive T cells measured by flow cytometry. Total diversity estimates from one million sequenced T cells were considered lower bounds and underestimates. Since profiling was done on bulk unsorted PBMCs, naive and antigen-experienced compartments could not be conclusively compared. Because the CMV infection status of the donors was unknown, age-related changes in expanded clonotypes may potentially have been confounded.

The sequenced sample consisted of blood. This TCR derives from a woman aged 60-75 years in good health. The chain was built from TRBV3-1 and TRBJ2-7; the D gene is possibly TRBD1, with 6 bases matching. The CDR3 protein: CASSQADRRSEQYF. The nucleotide sequence is given as TGTGCCAGCAGCCAAGCCGACAGGCGGAGCGAGCAGTACTTC.